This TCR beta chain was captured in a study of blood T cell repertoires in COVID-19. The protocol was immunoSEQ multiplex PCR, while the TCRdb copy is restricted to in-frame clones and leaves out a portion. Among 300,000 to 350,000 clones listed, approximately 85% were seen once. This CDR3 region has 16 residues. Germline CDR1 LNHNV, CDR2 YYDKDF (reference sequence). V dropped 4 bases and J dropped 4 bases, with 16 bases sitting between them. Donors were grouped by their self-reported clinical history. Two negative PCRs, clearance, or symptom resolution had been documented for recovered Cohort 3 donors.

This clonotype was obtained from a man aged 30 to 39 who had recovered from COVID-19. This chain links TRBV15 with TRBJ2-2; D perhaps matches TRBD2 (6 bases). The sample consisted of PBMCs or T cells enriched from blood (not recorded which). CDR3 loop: CATSMNGGSVTGELFF. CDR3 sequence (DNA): TGTGCCACCAGCATGAACGGGGGATCAGTCACCGGGGAGCTGTTTTTT.